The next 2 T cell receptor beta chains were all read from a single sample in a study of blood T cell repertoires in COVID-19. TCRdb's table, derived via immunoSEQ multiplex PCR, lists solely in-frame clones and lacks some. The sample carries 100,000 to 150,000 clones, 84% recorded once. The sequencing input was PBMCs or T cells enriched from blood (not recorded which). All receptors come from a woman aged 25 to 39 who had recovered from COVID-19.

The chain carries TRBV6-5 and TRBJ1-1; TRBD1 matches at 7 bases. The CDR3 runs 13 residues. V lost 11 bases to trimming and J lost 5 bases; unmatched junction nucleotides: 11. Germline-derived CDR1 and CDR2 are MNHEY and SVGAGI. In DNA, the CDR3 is TGTGCCGCGGGGGGCAGGGGGAGGACTGAAGCTTTCTTT. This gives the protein CAAGGRGRTEAFF.

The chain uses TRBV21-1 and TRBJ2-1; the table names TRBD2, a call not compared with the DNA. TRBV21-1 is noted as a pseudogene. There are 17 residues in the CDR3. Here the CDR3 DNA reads TGTGCCGCGAGACTAGCGGGAGGGCGGGGCTCCTACAATGAGCAGTTCTTC. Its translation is CAARLAGGRGSYNEQFF.